The 12 T cell receptor beta chains below all came from one sample that was sequenced in a study of human T cells and chemical hapten exposure. Stated time point: patch test 2, 6 weeks after DPC sensitization. Noted treatment: therapeutic diphenylcyclopropenone sensitization with weekly scalp DPC. TCRdb itself ran the RACE reads through MiXCR, one entry per CDR3 protein. The repertoire has more than 70,000 distinct CDR3 sequences, more than 9% of them found once; the top ten carry about 1.4%. Material: whole blood, obtained in connection with sensitization to the hapten diphenylcyclopropenone (DPC). These receptors all stem from a man aged 18 to 29 with alopecia areata. Some clones in this sample may be carry-over from other donors' samples.

The J gene is TRBJ1-1, the V gene TRBV11-2, with no clear D. Germline loops: CDR1 SGHAT, CDR2 FQNNGV. The CDR3 is made up of 12 amino acids. V gave up 5 bases and J gave up 4 bases, with 8 bases separating them. The CDR3 loop reads CASSPSRTEAFF. In nucleotides, the CDR3 is TGTGCCAGCAGCCCGAGTCGCACTGAAGCTTTCTTT. The whole variable domain, remainder taken from reference TRBV11-2 and TRBJ1-1, is EAGVAQSPRYKIIEKRQSVAFWCNPISGHATLYWYQQILGQGPKLLIQFQNNGVVDDSQLPKDRFSAERLKGVDSTLKIQPAKLEDSAVYLCASSPSRTEAFFGQGTRLTVV.

The V call is TRBV28, the J call TRBJ2-7; TRBD1 is a possible D gene (6 bases). Trimming removed 2 bases at V and 11 bases at J, with 13 bases between. CDR3 length: 12 amino acids. Germline-derived CDR1 and CDR2 are MDHEN and SYDVKM. CDR3 amino acids: CASSLPGAGEYF. DNA for the CDR3: TGTGCCAGCAGTTTACCAGGGGCCGGGGAGTACTTC.

This clonotype came up a few times. This sequence joins TRBV20-1 and TRBJ2-5; unclear D gene. The germline CDR1 and CDR2 sequences are DFQATT and SNEGSKA (reference sequence). Trimming left V 0 bases short and J 7 bases short, with 12 bases between. The CDR3 is 13 residues long. CDR3 region: CSARDLATVTQYF. The CDR3 DNA sequence: TGCAGTGCTAGAGATTTGGCCACGGTGACCCAGTACTTC.

This clonotype was seen more than once but under ten times. This chain uses TRBV5-6 with TRBJ2-5; the D call may be TRBD1 or TRBD2 (5 bases each). The germline V gene encodes CDR1 SGHDT and CDR2 YYEEEE. Trimming stripped 3 bases from V and 10 bases from J, with 13 bases between. The CDR3 contains 12 residues. CDR3 in amino acids: CASSSRWGYQYF. CDR3 DNA: TGTGCCAGCAGCTCCCGATGGGGGTACCAGTACTTC.

This clonotype showed up many times. The chain is built from TRBV2 and TRBJ2-3; unclear D gene. With 1 base removed from V and 3 bases from J, the gap between germline ends came to 14 bases. CDR1 is SNHLY and CDR2 is FYNNEI in the germline V gene. The CDR3 runs to 16 residues. CDR3: CASSEGASRATDTQYF. CDR3 coding DNA: TGTGCCAGCAGTGAAGGTGCGTCCCGCGCGACAGATACGCAGTATTTT.

The chain recombines TRBV29-1 with TRBJ1-6; D is perhaps TRBD1 (5 bases). Trimming cost V 5 bases and J 7 bases, with 12 bases left between them. There are 13 residues in the CDR3. The germline gives CDR1 SQVTM, CDR2 ANQGSEA. DNA of the CDR3: TGCAGCGTTTCCCGGGGGGAGAATTCACCCCTCCACTTT. Amino acid sequence: CSVSRGENSPLHF.

This clonotype has more than one count but fewer than ten. The J gene is TRBJ1-2, the V gene TRBV4-1; D is unclear. Germline V lookup: CDR1 MGHRA, CDR2 YSYEKL. The CDR3 consists of 17 residues. With 4 bases removed from V and 3 bases from J, the gap between germline ends came to 21 bases. CDR3 region: CASSLILIPPRDYGYTF. CDR3 sequence (DNA): TGCGCCAGCAGCCTAATCCTCATCCCCCCTCGGGACTATGGCTACACCTTC.

This clonotype was observed at least ten times. The chain couples TRBV10-3 to TRBJ2-5; TRBD1 matches 8 bases. Germline V gene sequence: CDR1 ENHRY, CDR2 SYGVKD. The CDR3 totals 16 residues. V lost 0 bases and J lost 2; bases outside the gene matches: 5. The chain's CDR3 is CAISESGQGFQETQYF. In DNA form, the CDR3 reads TGTGCCATCAGTGAGTCAGGACAGGGTTTTCAAGAGACCCAGTACTTC.

The sample holds many counts of this clonotype. DNA of the CDR3: TGCGCCAGCAGCTTGCCGGACAGGGAGGGGGAGCTGTTTTTT. Encoded protein: CASSLPDREGELFF. V is TRBV5-1 and J is TRBJ2-2, with TRBD1 identical over 8 bases. Germline CDR1 is SGHRS and CDR2 is YFSETQ. The CDR3 contains 14 residues. J was trimmed by 8 bases and V by 1 base; bases with no gene match: 4.

This clonotype came up a few times. The chain recombines TRBV6-2 or TRBV6-3 with TRBJ2-2, with unresolved D. This CDR3 is 15 amino acids long. The V end lost 6 bases, the J end lost 0 bases, and 11 bases lay between the germline ends. Germline CDR1 MNHEY, CDR2 SVGEGT. The CDR3 protein is CASSPGPPNTGELFF. CDR3 sequence (DNA): TGTGCCAGCAGCCCCGGGCCCCCGAACACCGGGGAGCTGTTTTTT.

The J gene is TRBJ1-2, the V gene TRBV27; possible D gene TRBD1, 6 bases. From germline, CDR1 is MNHEY and CDR2 SMNVEV (reference sequence). The CDR3 is 12 amino acids. V gave up 6 bases and J gave up 7 bases, with 12 bases separating them. The CDR3 here is CASRNQGSGYTF. The CDR3 DNA reads TGTGCCAGCAGAAATCAGGGGTCTGGCTACACCTTC.

At least ten counts were recorded for this clonotype. The CDR3 coding sequence is TGTGCCAGTAGTCGAAACGACAGGGACGCCGGGGAGCTGTTTTTT. Translated: CASSRNDRDAGELFF. This chain uses TRBV19 with TRBJ2-2; 7 nucleotides agree with TRBD1. CDR3 size: 15 residues. After removal of 5 bases from V and 6 bases from J, the junction contained 9 bases not matched to a gene. Germline lookup yields CDR1 LNHDA and CDR2 SQIVND (reference sequence).